This entry lists 7 T cell receptor beta chains sequenced from one sample in a study of blood T cell repertoires in COVID-19. Repertoires were generated with immunoSEQ multiplex PCR, while TCRdb's copy carries only in-frame clones and drops some. The repertoire consists of about 240,000 clones, with 75% to 85% occurring once and the leading ten covering roughly 5%. Sequenced sample: peripheral blood. These receptors came from a human donor in a cohort sampled during active COVID-19.

The rearrangement uses TRBV5-1 and TRBJ2-1; 11 bases match TRBD2. Trimming at V came to 0 bases and at J to 15 bases, leaving 11 bases not matched to a gene. CDR1 and CDR2 (germline): SGHRS, YFSETQ. The CDR3 has 15 amino acids. The CDR3, as DNA: TGCGCCAGCAGCTTGGCCCGATTAGCGGGAGGGCAACCGTTCTTC. This gives the protein CASSLARLAGGQPFF. Looking up the rest from reference TRBV5-1 and TRBJ2-1 gives the full variable domain: KAGVTQTPRYLIKTRGQQVTLSCSPISGHRSVSWYQQTPGQGLQFLFEYFSETQRNKGNFPGRFSGRQFSNSRSEMNVSTLELGDSALYLCASSLARLAGGQPFFGPGTRLTVL.

The chain recombines TRBV18 with TRBJ1-3; possible D gene TRBD1, 6 bases. This CDR3 spans 16 amino acids. CDR1 is KGHSH and CDR2 is LQKENI in the germline V gene. Trimming shortened V by 3 bases and J by 0 bases, and 12 bases separated the two germline ends. CDR3 in amino acids: CASSPGTPVSGNTIYF. CDR3 bases: TGTGCCAGCTCACCCGGGACACCCGTCTCTGGAAACACCATATATTTT. Looking up the rest from reference TRBV18 and TRBJ1-3 gives the full variable domain: NAGVMQNPRHLVRRRGQEARLRCSPMKGHSHVYWYRQLPEEGLKFMVYLQKENIIDESGMPKERFSAEFPKEGPSILRIQQVVRGDSAAYFCASSPGTPVSGNTIYFGEGSWLTVV.

The rearrangement links TRBV5-4 to TRBJ2-1; 8 bases are a match to TRBD1. Germline loops: CDR1 SGHNT, CDR2 YYREEE (reference sequence). The CDR3 is 14 residues long. With V trimmed by 0 bases and J by 6 bases, 2 bases remained unmatched. CDR3 bases: TGTGCCAGCAGCTTGGCAGGGGGCATCAATGAGCAGTTCTTC. Translating it yields CASSLAGGINEQFF.

The CDR3 spells CASSVPGQGKFEQYF. As DNA, the CDR3 is TGTGCCAGCAGCGTGCCGGGACAGGGAAAGTTCGAGCAGTACTTC. The V gene is TRBV5-6, the J gene TRBJ2-7; 9 bases agree with TRBD1. V gave up 4 bases and J gave up 6 bases; unmatched junction bases: 11. The CDR3 has 15 amino acids. Germline-derived CDR1 and CDR2 are SGHDT and YYEEEE.

The genes are TRBV10-1 and TRBJ1-1; no definite D call. CDR3 length: 14 residues. V lost 4 bases and J 4 bases, leaving 13 bases between the germline ends. Per the germline V gene, CDR1 is WNHNN and CDR2 is SYGVQD (reference sequence). As DNA, the CDR3 is TGCGCCAGCAGTGCCGGGATCCGCAGCACTGAAGCTTTCTTT. It is translated as CASSAGIRSTEAFF.

The V gene is TRBV15, the J gene TRBJ2-1; D call uncertain. The CDR3 contains 13 residues. The ends were cut back, 1 base at V and 8 bases at J, with 9 bases in the middle. Germline loops: CDR1 LNHNV, CDR2 YYDKDF (reference sequence). DNA of the CDR3: TGTGCCACCAGCAGAGGAATAGCATATGAGCAGTTCTTC. Its protein product is CATSRGIAYEQFF.

In the case of this clone: Distinct nucleotide sequences in the sample also encode this CDR3. The chain recombines TRBV6-5 with TRBJ1-2; TRBD1 agrees at 10 bases. J lost 5 bases, V lost 7 bases, and 4 bases had no gene match. Germline values: CDR1 MNHEY, CDR2 SVGAGI. The CDR3 spans 13 residues. The DNA for the CDR3 is TGTGCCAGCAAGGGACAGGGGATTTATGGCTACACCTTC. Its translation: CASKGQGIYGYTF.